This is a list of T cell receptor beta chains from one sample in a study of IL-17A CD8 T cells in psoriatic arthritis synovium. The data were produced by immunoSEQ multiplex PCR, yet TCRdb's version contains in-frame clones alone and is incomplete. The data contain roughly 2,000 clones, about two thirds of them singletons. The sequencing input was IFN-gamma+ CD8+ T cells from synovial fluid. These receptors were collected from a human donor with psoriatic arthritis. CDR3s include the opening cysteine and the closing phenylalanine or tryptophan. The D gene is left open where the match is weak. The size of a clone is reported for some rows only, either as once, few or many, or as a class for expanded clones.

V: TRBV6-4
D: TRBD1
J: TRBJ2-2
size: NA
CDR3: CASSEHMDRGGELFF
DNA: TGTGCCAGCAGTGAACATATGGACAGGGGCGGGGAGCTGTTTTTT

V: TRBV29-1
D: TRBD1
J: TRBJ1-5
size: NA
CDR3: CSVEIWGQNSNQPQHF
DNA: TGCAGCGTTGAAATTTGGGGACAGAATAGCAATCAGCCCCAGCATTTT

V: TRBV27
D: TRBD1
J: TRBJ2-7
size: NA
CDR3: CASSLRGPYEQYF
DNA: TGTGCCAGCAGTTTAAGGGGGCCCTACGAGCAGTACTTC

V: TRBV5-5
D: NA
J: TRBJ1-4
size: NA
CDR3: CASSGEMTGSLEKLFF
DNA: TGTGCCAGCAGCGGAGAGATGACAGGTTCGTTGGAAAAACTGTTTTTT

V: TRBV5-4
D: TRBD2
J: TRBJ2-7
size: NA
CDR3: CASSLVSGRFEQYF
DNA: TGTGCCAGCAGCTTGGTTAGCGGGAGATTCGAGCAGTACTTC

V: TRBV19
D: NA
J: TRBJ2-5
size: large
CDR3: CASSPRPETQYF
DNA: TGTGCCAGTAGTCCCCGGCCAGAGACCCAGTACTTC

V: TRBV28
D: NA
J: TRBJ2-3
size: NA
CDR3: CASTGSSTDTQYF
DNA: TGTGCCAGTACAGGGTCTAGCACAGATACGCAGTATTTT

V: TRBV7-2
D: TRBD2
J: TRBJ2-3
size: NA
CDR3: CASSRTLAGYDTQYF
DNA: TGTGCCAGCAGCCGAACGCTAGCGGGATACGATACGCAGTATTTT

V: TRBV19
D: NA
J: TRBJ2-3
size: NA
CDR3: CASSRTGDTPTDTQYF
DNA: TGTGCCAGTAGTAGAACGGGGGACACTCCCACAGATACGCAGTATTTT

V: TRBV6-4
D: NA
J: TRBJ2-1
size: NA
CDR3: CASSDASIETNEQFF
DNA: TGTGCCAGCAGTGACGCTAGCATCGAAACAAATGAGCAGTTCTTC

V: TRBV7-9
D: TRBD1
J: TRBJ1-3
size: NA
CDR3: CASSLGRGRETGNTIYF
DNA: TGTGCCAGCAGCTTAGGCAGGGGGCGAGAGACTGGAAACACCATATATTTT

V: TRBV6-4
D: TRBD2
J: TRBJ2-4
size: NA
CDR3: CASSDHGTSGYLAKNIQYF
DNA: TGTGCCAGCAGTGACCACGGGACTAGCGGGTACCTAGCCAAAAACATTCAGTACTTC

V: TRBV2
D: NA
J: TRBJ2-1
size: NA
CDR3: CASNEAALNEQFF
DNA: TGTGCCAGCAATGAGGCTGCCTTAAATGAGCAGTTCTTC

V: TRBV6-4
D: NA
J: TRBJ2-1
size: NA
CDR3: CASSDSTGHNEQFF
DNA: TGTGCCAGCAGTGACTCGACAGGCCACAATGAGCAGTTCTTC

V: TRBV19
D: TRBD1
J: TRBJ2-1
size: NA
CDR3: CASSEDRETYNEQFF
DNA: TGTGCCAGTAGCGAGGACAGGGAAACCTACAATGAGCAGTTCTTC

V: TRBV9
D: TRBD1
J: TRBJ2-5
size: NA
CDR3: CASSASGQGWETQYF
DNA: TGTGCCAGCAGCGCCTCGGGACAGGGCTGGGAGACCCAGTACTTC

V: TRBV5-1
D: NA
J: TRBJ2-5
size: NA
CDR3: CASSLSSGPQETQYF
DNA: TGCGCCAGCAGCTTGTCGTCGGGGCCTCAAGAGACCCAGTACTTC

V: TRBV15
D: NA
J: TRBJ2-6
size: NA
CDR3: CATSRDRGSGANVLTF
DNA: TGTGCCACCAGCAGAGACAGGGGCTCTGGGGCCAACGTCCTGACTTTC

V: TRBV5-1
D: NA
J: TRBJ2-3
size: once
CDR3: CASSLLPDTQYF
DNA: TGCGCCAGCAGCTTGTTGCCCGATACGCAGTATTTT

V: TRBV10-2
D: NA
J: TRBJ2-1
size: NA
CDR3: CASNKGISYNEQFF
DNA: TGCGCCAGCAACAAAGGGATTTCCTACAATGAGCAGTTCTTC

V: TRBV7-8
D: TRBD2
J: TRBJ2-3
size: once
CDR3: CASSLNPGTMLSDTQYF
DNA: TGTGCCAGCAGCTTAAACCCAGGGACTATGCTGTCAGATACGCAGTATTTT

V: TRBV5-5
D: NA
J: TRBJ1-1
size: NA
CDR3: CASSFLLGSTEAFF
DNA: TGTGCCAGCAGCTTTTTGTTGGGATCCACTGAAGCTTTCTTT

V: TRBV14
D: NA
J: TRBJ1-2
size: large
CDR3: CASSQKNPDPNYGYTF
DNA: TGTGCCAGCAGCCAAAAAAACCCAGACCCTAACTATGGCTACACCTTC

V: TRBV6-1
D: TRBD2
J: TRBJ2-5
size: once
CDR3: CASSEAAGGQETQYF
DNA: TGTGCCAGCAGTGAAGCAGCGGGAGGGCAAGAGACCCAGTACTTC

V: TRBV13
D: TRBD1
J: TRBJ1-1
size: once
CDR3: CASSSPGQGSTEAFF
DNA: TGTGCCAGCAGCTCGCCGGGACAGGGGTCTACTGAAGCTTTCTTT

V: TRBV7-2
D: NA
J: TRBJ2-3
size: NA
CDR3: CASLLTDTQYF
DNA: TGTGCCAGCCTTCTAACAGATACGCAGTATTTT

V: TRBV14
D: TRBD2
J: TRBJ2-2
size: NA
CDR3: CASSQAGLAGEFMTGELFF
DNA: TGTGCCAGCAGCCAAGCCGGTCTAGCGGGAGAATTTATGACCGGGGAGCTGTTTTTT

V: TRBV7-9
D: TRBD2
J: TRBJ2-2
size: once
CDR3: CASSRGTSGSRRGTGELFF
DNA: TGTGCCAGCAGCCGAGGGACTAGCGGGTCCCGCAGAGGTACCGGGGAGCTGTTTTTT

V: TRBV28
D: NA
J: TRBJ2-1
size: NA
CDR3: CASSFIAGSYNEQFF
DNA: TGTGCCAGCAGTTTTATAGCAGGGTCCTACAATGAGCAGTTCTTC

V: TRBV28
D: TRBD2
J: TRBJ2-5
size: NA
CDR3: CASSFPAGGLRETQYF
DNA: TGTGCCAGCAGTTTCCCAGCGGGAGGGCTTCGGGAGACCCAGTACTTC

V: TRBV6-4
D: NA
J: TRBJ2-3
size: NA
CDR3: CASSEDGTQNTQYF
DNA: TGTGCCAGCAGTGAGGACGGAACACAAAATACGCAGTATTTT

V: TRBV6-4
D: TRBD2
J: TRBJ2-2
size: NA
CDR3: CASSDGTSRSGELFF
DNA: TGTGCCAGCAGTGACGGGACTAGCAGGAGCGGGGAGCTGTTTTTT

V: TRBV6-1
D: NA
J: TRBJ2-2
size: large
CDR3: CASSEEGGGTGELFF
DNA: TGTGCCAGCAGTGAAGAAGGGGGAGGCACCGGGGAGCTGTTTTTT

V: TRBV7-9
D: NA
J: TRBJ1-4
size: NA
CDR3: CASSSSGPRREKLFF
DNA: TGTGCCAGCAGCTCCTCCGGGCCCCGCCGCGAAAAACTGTTTTTT

V: TRBV10-3
D: TRBD1
J: TRBJ2-3
size: NA
CDR3: CAISEVKTFVRDSYTDTQYF
DNA: TGTGCCATCAGTGAGGTCAAGACGTTTGTTCGGGACAGCTACACAGATACGCAGTATTTT

V: TRBV5-1
D: NA
J: TRBJ2-1
size: few
CDR3: CASSPVPSDEQFF
DNA: TGCGCCAGCAGCCCGGTCCCTAGCGATGAGCAGTTCTTC

V: TRBV15
D: TRBD2
J: TRBJ2-5
size: NA
CDR3: CATSRDLREFLVQETQYF
DNA: TGTGCCACCAGCAGAGATTTGCGGGAGTTCCTCGTACAAGAGACCCAGTACTTC

V: TRBV15
D: NA
J: TRBJ2-3
size: NA
CDR3: CATSTRGGGTDTQYF
DNA: TGTGCCACCAGCACCCGAGGAGGGGGCACAGATACGCAGTATTTT

V: TRBV28
D: TRBD2
J: TRBJ2-1
size: NA
CDR3: CASSFVWEGRDEQFF
DNA: TGTGCCAGCAGTTTCGTGTGGGAGGGCCGCGATGAGCAGTTCTTC

V: TRBV28
D: NA
J: TRBJ2-2
size: NA
CDR3: CASTPERVGNTGELFF
DNA: TGTGCCAGCACTCCGGAGAGGGTCGGAAACACCGGGGAGCTGTTTTTT

V: TRBV30
D: NA
J: TRBJ2-2
size: large
CDR3: CAWSVARGAGELFF
DNA: TGTGCCTGGAGTGTAGCCAGGGGGGCCGGGGAGCTGTTTTTT

V: TRBV13
D: NA
J: TRBJ2-7
size: large
CDR3: CASSLGRTGPYEQYF
DNA: TGTGCCAGCAGCTTAGGCCGGACTGGTCCTTACGAGCAGTACTTC

V: TRBV2
D: TRBD2
J: TRBJ2-1
size: NA
CDR3: CASSALAEFNEQFF
DNA: TGTGCCAGCAGTGCACTAGCGGAATTCAATGAGCAGTTCTTC

V: TRBV4-2
D: TRBD1
J: TRBJ2-7
size: NA
CDR3: CASSPSGTGTLDEQYF
DNA: TGTGCCAGCAGCCCTTCCGGGACAGGGACCTTGGACGAGCAGTACTTC

V: TRBV6-4
D: NA
J: TRBJ1-2
size: NA
CDR3: CASSVLTLGQANYGYTF
DNA: TGTGCCAGCAGTGTCCTTACTCTGGGTCAAGCTAACTATGGCTACACCTTC

V: TRBV28
D: TRBD2
J: TRBJ2-5
size: NA
CDR3: CASTLGGDAETQYF
DNA: TGTGCCAGCACCCTCGGGGGGGATGCAGAGACCCAGTACTTC

V: TRBV7-9
D: TRBD2
J: TRBJ2-3
size: NA
CDR3: CASSRPSGSLTDTQYF
DNA: TGTGCCAGCAGCCGCCCTAGCGGGAGCCTCACAGATACGCAGTATTTT

V: TRBV14
D: NA
J: TRBJ2-3
size: NA
CDR3: CASSQAVGTQYF
DNA: TGTGCCAGCAGCCAGGCCGTAGGTACGCAGTATTTT

V: TRBV6-4
D: TRBD2
J: TRBJ2-1
size: NA
CDR3: CASSEGLAGDEQFF
DNA: TGTGCCAGCAGTGAGGGACTAGCGGGAGATGAGCAGTTCTTC

V: TRBV29-1
D: TRBD1
J: TRBJ2-2
size: NA
CDR3: CSVEGQGEAGELFF
DNA: TGCAGCGTTGAGGGACAGGGGGAGGCCGGGGAGCTGTTTTTT

V: TRBV5-8
D: NA
J: TRBJ1-1
size: few
CDR3: CASRQGFGTEAFF
DNA: TGTGCCAGCAGGCAGGGTTTTGGGACTGAAGCTTTCTTT

V: TRBV5-6
D: NA
J: TRBJ2-3
size: NA
CDR3: CASSLVQDRYTQYF
DNA: TGTGCCAGCAGCTTGGTGCAGGACCGATATACGCAGTATTTT

V: TRBV4-1
D: NA
J: TRBJ2-7
size: NA
CDR3: CASSQPDTWYEQYF
DNA: TGCGCCAGCAGCCAGCCGGACACCTGGTACGAGCAGTACTTC

V: TRBV15
D: NA
J: TRBJ2-3
size: NA
CDR3: CATSRDKDTQYF
DNA: TGTGCCACCAGCAGAGATAAGGATACGCAGTATTTT